What follows are 10 T cell receptor beta chains derived from one specimen sequenced in a study of PD-1 blockade in classical Hodgkin lymphoma. Time point specified: cycle 4 day 1 (C4D1), after five to seven weeks of nivolumab. Every patient experienced relapse after autologous stem cell transplantation, and brentuximab vedotin exposure varied. Sequenced by immunoSEQ multiplex PCR; TCRdb stores in-frame clones only, minus some. The profile shows some 96,000 clones, about 92% of them singletons. Sequenced here: peripheral blood mononuclear cells (PBMCs), sampled before the fourth cycle of nivolumab. These receptors all stem from a human donor with classical Hodgkin lymphoma.

The chain recombines TRBV9 with TRBJ2-5, with D perhaps matching TRBD2 (6 bases). There are 15 residues in the CDR3. The germline V gene encodes CDR1 SGDLS and CDR2 YYNGEE. Trimming removed 4 bases at V and 4 bases at J, with 17 bases between. The CDR3 nucleotides read TGTGCCAGCAGCTGGAGACCGGAGGGGATAGAGACCCAGTACTTC. The encoded protein is CASSWRPEGIETQYF.

This chain links TRBV7-6 with TRBJ2-7, with 9 nucleotides matching TRBD1. The trim removed 3 bases at V and 0 bases at J, leaving 3 bases unmatched. The CDR3 is made up of 15 amino acids. Germline V gene sequence: CDR1 SGHVS, CDR2 FNYEAQ. The CDR3 sequence: CASSLDRGDSYEQYF. The CDR3 DNA follows: TGTGCCAGCAGCTTGGACAGGGGCGACTCCTACGAGCAGTACTTC. The whole variable domain, filled in from reference TRBV7-6 and TRBJ2-7, reads GAGVSQSPRYKVTKRGQDVALRCDPISGHVSLYWYRQALGQGPEFLTYFNYEAQQDKSGLPNDRFSAERPEGSISTLTIQRTEQRDSAMYRCASSLDRGDSYEQYFGPGTRLTVT.

The chain links TRBV10-3 to TRBJ2-1; D tentatively reads TRBD1 or TRBD2 (6 bases each). The length of the CDR3 is 15 residues. Trimming stripped 7 bases from V and 1 base from J, with 14 bases between. Germline V gives CDR1 ENHRY, CDR2 SYGVKD. The CDR3 is CAINGGRTSYNEQFF. The CDR3 DNA is TGTGCCATCAATGGGGGGCGGACTTCCTACAATGAGCAGTTCTTC.

The rearrangement links TRBV6-5 to TRBJ2-5, with D tentatively TRBD2 (6 bases). Germline V lookup: CDR1 MNHEY, CDR2 SVGAGI. Trimming removed 0 bases from V and 2 bases from J, with 7 bases in between. The CDR3 has 14 amino acids. The CDR3, as DNA: TGTGCCAGCAGTTACTCGGGACTGCAAGAGACCCAGTACTTC. This translates into CASSYSGLQETQYF.

The rearrangement uses TRBV27 and TRBJ2-3, with D tentatively TRBD2 (6 bases). Trimming removed 8 bases at V and 6 bases at J, with 21 bases between. CDR3 size: 15 residues. CDR1 MNHEY and CDR2 SMNVEV come from the germline V gene (reference sequence). The CDR3 region has the DNA TGTGCCAGCCAGGTGGGACGGGGGTTCCGGGATACGCAGTATTTT. Residues: CASQVGRGFRDTQYF.

The chain links TRBV28 to TRBJ1-1; no clear D gene. Germline lookup yields CDR1 MDHEN and CDR2 SYDVKM. V was cut by 10 bases and J by 1 base, with 16 bases left in between. The CDR3 loop spans 14 amino acids. The CDR3 DNA is TGTGCCATTAAAGGTCGGGTGGGGAACACTGAAGCTTTCTTT. It codes for CAIKGRVGNTEAFF.

V usage is TRBV5-6 and J usage is TRBJ1-2; D call uncertain. V dropped 1 base and J dropped 6 bases, with 16 bases sitting between them. This CDR3 contains 15 residues. Germline V gives CDR1 SGHDT, CDR2 YYEEEE. The CDR3 DNA reads TGTGCCAGCAGCTTGAGCATAGGGCAGATTAATGGCTACACCTTC. Translation: CASSLSIGQINGYTF.

This sequence joins TRBV19 and TRBJ1-5; D might be TRBD1 (5 bases). Germline CDR1 LNHDA, CDR2 SQIVND (reference sequence). The CDR3 length is 14 residues. Trimming stripped 3 bases from V and 5 bases from J, with 11 bases between. Written as DNA, the CDR3 is TGTGCCAGTAGTATCGTTGGGGGTCATCAGCCCCAGCATTTT. Amino acids: CASSIVGGHQPQHF.

About this clone itself: One end of the junction varies from germline; a read error may be responsible. J is TRBJ2-5 and V is TRBV7-7; D is uncertain. The CDR3 length is 12 residues. Germline V gene data show CDR1 as SSHAT and CDR2 as FNYEAQ (reference sequence). The CDR3 nucleotides are TGTGCTAGCAGCTTAGATCAAGAGACCCAGTACTTC. Translating gives CASSLDQETQYF.

V and J are TRBV9 and TRBJ1-2; D is uncertain. Trimming took 3 bases from V and 2 from J, leaving 8 bases between them. The CDR3 loop spans 13 amino acids. Germline CDR1 reads SGDLS; CDR2 reads YYNGEE. The CDR3 here is CASSGVSNYGYTF. In nucleotides, the CDR3 is TGTGCCAGCAGCGGGGTCTCAAACTATGGCTACACCTTC.